Shown below are 9 T cell receptor beta chains from a single sample sequenced in a study of shared clonotypes between healthy human individuals. Method: immunoSEQ multiplex PCR; TCRdb's copy keeps in-frame clones and lacks some. The table includes around 330,000 clones, about 74% detected once. The sample consisted of memory CD4+ T cells sorted from blood. Regarding subset: CD45RA-negative fraction. The receptors stem from a man aged 25-40 years in good health.

This chain uses TRBV6-5 with TRBJ1-1; 7 nucleotides line up with TRBD1. Germline trimming cut 8 bases from V and 10 bases from J; bases unmatched to any gene: 13. Germline V lookup: CDR1 MNHEY, CDR2 SVGAGI. CDR3 length equals 13 residues. CDR3 DNA: TGTGCCAGCGCCGACAGGGAGAATAGTGGAGCTTTCTTT. It is translated as CASADRENSGAFF.

The chain joins TRBV10-3 to TRBJ1-1; 8 nucleotides match TRBD1. The germline CDR1 and CDR2 sequences are ENHRY and SYGVKD. The CDR3 loop spans 12 amino acids. Trimming cost V 7 bases and J 3 bases; bases outside gene matches: 1. The DNA for the CDR3 is TGTGCCATCAAGACAGGGGACACTGAAGCTTTCTTT. It yields the protein CAIKTGDTEAFF.

As DNA, the CDR3 is TGTGCCAGCAGAACACAGGGGCGGCATTCGACTTTCTTT. Protein product: CASRTQGRHSTFF. The J gene is TRBJ1-1, the V gene TRBV27, with 7 bases lining up with TRBD1. V lost 6 bases and J lost 12; bases outside the gene matches: 13. CDR3 size: 13 residues. Germline V gene lookup returns CDR1 MNHEY and CDR2 SMNVEV (reference sequence).

The chain combines TRBV19 with TRBJ2-3; no reliable D call. Germline CDR1 is LNHDA and CDR2 is SQIVND (reference sequence). CDR3 size: 11 residues. Trimming cost V 6 bases and J 2 bases, with 3 bases left between them. The CDR3 DNA follows: TGTGCCAGTAGACACACAGATACGCAGTATTTT. This translates into CASRHTDTQYF.

The chain combines TRBV7-9 with TRBJ1-1, with D possibly matching TRBD1 (5 bases). Germline V gene lookup returns CDR1 SEHNR and CDR2 FQNEAQ (reference sequence). Trimming stripped 3 bases from V and 8 bases from J, with 10 bases between. CDR3 length: 12 amino acids. The chain's CDR3 is CASSLGQKEAFF. DNA of the CDR3: TGTGCCAGCAGCTTGGGGCAGAAGGAAGCTTTCTTT.

In its sample, this clone was seen a few times. This chain uses TRBV25-1 with TRBJ2-3; 16 bases map to TRBD2. Germline-derived CDR1 and CDR2 are MGHDK and SYGVNS. The CDR3 has 18 amino acids. V dropped 2 bases and J dropped 4; count of bases not matched to a gene: 6. The CDR3 DNA follows: TGTGCCAGCAGTGAACCCCCGGGACTAGCGGGAGGGTCAGATACGCAGTATTTT. It encodes CASSEPPGLAGGSDTQYF.

This chain joins TRBV5-1 and TRBJ1-2; D is ambiguous. Trimming took 7 bases from V and 5 from J, leaving 18 bases between them. Germline CDR1 reads SGHRS; CDR2 reads YFSETQ. The CDR3 has 14 amino acids. The CDR3 region is CASSPSRAHYGYTF. As DNA, the CDR3 is TGCGCCAGCTCCCCCTCGAGAGCGCATTATGGCTACACCTTC.

Ten or more counts support this clone. This chain links TRBV18 with TRBJ1-5, with a weak D call TRBD1 (5 bases). CDR3 length: 13 residues. CDR1 is KGHSH, CDR2 LQKENI, per germline. V shed 2 bases and J shed 3 bases, with 5 bases lying between them. DNA for the CDR3: TGTGCCAGCTCACCAGGGGCCAATCAGCCCCAGCATTTT. It is translated as CASSPGANQPQHF.

The chain uses TRBV28 and TRBJ1-5; D is ambiguous. Germline V gene sequence: CDR1 MDHEN, CDR2 SYDVKM. The CDR3 has 15 amino acids. Deletions cut 3 bases from V and 3 bases from J, with 12 bases between. This chain's CDR3 is CASSFSTRVNQPQHF. CDR3 DNA sequence: TGTGCCAGCAGTTTTTCGACCCGGGTCAATCAGCCCCAGCATTTT.